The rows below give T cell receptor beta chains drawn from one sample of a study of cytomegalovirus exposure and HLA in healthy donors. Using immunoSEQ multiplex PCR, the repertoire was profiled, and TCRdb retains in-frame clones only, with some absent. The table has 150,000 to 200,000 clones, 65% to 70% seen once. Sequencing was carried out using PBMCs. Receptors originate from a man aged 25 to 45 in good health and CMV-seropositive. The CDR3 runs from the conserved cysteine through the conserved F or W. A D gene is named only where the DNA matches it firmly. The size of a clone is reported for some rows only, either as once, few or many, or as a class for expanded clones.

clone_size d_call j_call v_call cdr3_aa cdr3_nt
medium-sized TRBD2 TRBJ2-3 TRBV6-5 CASRGEGLRDTQYF TGTGCCAGCAGAGGGGAGGGCCTCAGGGATACGCAGTATTTT
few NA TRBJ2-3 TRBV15 CATSRDARGEITDTQYF TGTGCCACCAGCAGAGATGCCCGGGGAGAGATCACAGATACGCAGTATTTT
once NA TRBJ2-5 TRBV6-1 CASSVPTAAETQYF TGTGCCAGCAGTGTGCCAACCGCGGCGGAGACCCAGTACTTC
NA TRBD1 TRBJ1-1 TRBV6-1 CASSVGTGEEAFF TGTGCCAGCAGTGTAGGGACAGGGGAGGAAGCTTTCTTT
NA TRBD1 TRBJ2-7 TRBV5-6 CASSDRDSWYEQYF TGTGCCAGCAGTGACCGGGACAGCTGGTACGAGCAGTACTTC
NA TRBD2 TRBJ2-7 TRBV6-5 CASRYDSGGAPYEQYF TGTGCCAGCAGGTACGACAGCGGGGGGGCGCCCTACGAGCAGTACTTC
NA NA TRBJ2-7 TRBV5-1 CASSSGQTYEQYF TGCGCCAGCAGCTCTGGACAGACCTACGAGCAGTACTTC
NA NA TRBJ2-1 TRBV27 CASSLRQGDLQFF TGTGCCAGCAGTCTCCGGCAGGGCGATCTTCAGTTCTTC
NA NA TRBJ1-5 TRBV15 CATSNSNQPQHF TGTGCCACCAGTAATAGCAATCAGCCCCAGCATTTT
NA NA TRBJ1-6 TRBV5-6 CASSLVGSYSVFHF TGTGCCAGCAGCTTGGTTGGCTCGTACAGTGTCTTCCACTTT
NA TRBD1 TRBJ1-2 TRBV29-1 CSVVGQRRPYTF TGCAGCGTTGTGGGACAGAGGAGGCCCTACACCTTC
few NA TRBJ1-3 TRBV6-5 CASSYGGINGNTIYF TGTGCCAGCAGTTACGGCGGGATCAACGGAAACACCATATATTTT
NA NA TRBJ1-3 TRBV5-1 CASSLYSGSGNTIYF TGCGCCAGCAGCTTGTATTCAGGGTCTGGAAACACCATATATTTT
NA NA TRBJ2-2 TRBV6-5 CASSEGLNTGELFF TGTGCCAGCAGTGAGGGACTGAACACCGGGGAGCTGTTTTTT
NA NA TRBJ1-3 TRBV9 CASSPSGNTIYF TGTGCCAGCAGCCCATCTGGAAACACCATATATTTT
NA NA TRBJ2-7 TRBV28 CASHTGSYEQYF TGTGCCAGTCATACAGGTTCCTACGAGCAGTACTTC
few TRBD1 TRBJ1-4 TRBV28 CASRKPTGGAEKLFF TGTGCCAGCAGAAAGCCAACAGGGGGGGCCGAAAAACTGTTTTTT
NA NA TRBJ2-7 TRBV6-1 CASVLRSGYYEQYF TGTGCCAGCGTCCTAAGAAGCGGCTATTACGAGCAGTACTTC
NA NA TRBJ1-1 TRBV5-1 CASSQQPTGNTEAFF TGCGCCAGCAGCCAACAACCCACAGGGAACACTGAAGCTTTCTTT
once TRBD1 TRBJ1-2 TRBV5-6 CASRIQGAGGYTF TGTGCCAGCAGGATACAGGGGGCCGGGGGCTACACCTTC
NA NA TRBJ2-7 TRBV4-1 CASSQEQDGYEQYF TGCGCCAGCAGCCAAGAACAGGACGGCTACGAGCAGTACTTC
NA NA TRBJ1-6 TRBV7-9 CASSFREAYYNSPLHF TGTGCCAGCAGCTTCAGGGAAGCCTACTATAATTCACCCCTCCACTTT
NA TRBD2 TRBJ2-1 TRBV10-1 CASSETSGSLNEQFF TGCGCCAGCAGTGAGACTAGCGGGAGTCTGAATGAGCAGTTCTTC
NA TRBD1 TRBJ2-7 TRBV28 CASSEGQGRTYEQYF TGTGCCAGCAGTGAGGGACAGGGGCGAACCTACGAGCAGTACTTC
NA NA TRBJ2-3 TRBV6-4 CASSDQSTDTQYF TGTGCCAGCAGTGATCAGTCAACAGATACGCAGTATTTT
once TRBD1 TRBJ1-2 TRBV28 CATLGTAPGYGYTF TGTGCCACCCTCGGGACAGCGCCGGGCTATGGCTACACCTTC
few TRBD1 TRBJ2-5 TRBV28 CASSPGQSSPSAEYF TGTGCCAGCAGTCCGGGACAGTCTTCACCCTCTGCGGAGTACTTC
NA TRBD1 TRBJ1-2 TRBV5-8 CASSLVRPMTGDYGYTF TGTGCCAGCAGCTTGGTCCGACCTATGACAGGGGACTATGGCTACACCTTC
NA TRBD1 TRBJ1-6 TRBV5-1 CASSPGQINSPLHF TGCGCCAGCAGCCCGGGACAGATTAATTCACCCCTCCACTTT